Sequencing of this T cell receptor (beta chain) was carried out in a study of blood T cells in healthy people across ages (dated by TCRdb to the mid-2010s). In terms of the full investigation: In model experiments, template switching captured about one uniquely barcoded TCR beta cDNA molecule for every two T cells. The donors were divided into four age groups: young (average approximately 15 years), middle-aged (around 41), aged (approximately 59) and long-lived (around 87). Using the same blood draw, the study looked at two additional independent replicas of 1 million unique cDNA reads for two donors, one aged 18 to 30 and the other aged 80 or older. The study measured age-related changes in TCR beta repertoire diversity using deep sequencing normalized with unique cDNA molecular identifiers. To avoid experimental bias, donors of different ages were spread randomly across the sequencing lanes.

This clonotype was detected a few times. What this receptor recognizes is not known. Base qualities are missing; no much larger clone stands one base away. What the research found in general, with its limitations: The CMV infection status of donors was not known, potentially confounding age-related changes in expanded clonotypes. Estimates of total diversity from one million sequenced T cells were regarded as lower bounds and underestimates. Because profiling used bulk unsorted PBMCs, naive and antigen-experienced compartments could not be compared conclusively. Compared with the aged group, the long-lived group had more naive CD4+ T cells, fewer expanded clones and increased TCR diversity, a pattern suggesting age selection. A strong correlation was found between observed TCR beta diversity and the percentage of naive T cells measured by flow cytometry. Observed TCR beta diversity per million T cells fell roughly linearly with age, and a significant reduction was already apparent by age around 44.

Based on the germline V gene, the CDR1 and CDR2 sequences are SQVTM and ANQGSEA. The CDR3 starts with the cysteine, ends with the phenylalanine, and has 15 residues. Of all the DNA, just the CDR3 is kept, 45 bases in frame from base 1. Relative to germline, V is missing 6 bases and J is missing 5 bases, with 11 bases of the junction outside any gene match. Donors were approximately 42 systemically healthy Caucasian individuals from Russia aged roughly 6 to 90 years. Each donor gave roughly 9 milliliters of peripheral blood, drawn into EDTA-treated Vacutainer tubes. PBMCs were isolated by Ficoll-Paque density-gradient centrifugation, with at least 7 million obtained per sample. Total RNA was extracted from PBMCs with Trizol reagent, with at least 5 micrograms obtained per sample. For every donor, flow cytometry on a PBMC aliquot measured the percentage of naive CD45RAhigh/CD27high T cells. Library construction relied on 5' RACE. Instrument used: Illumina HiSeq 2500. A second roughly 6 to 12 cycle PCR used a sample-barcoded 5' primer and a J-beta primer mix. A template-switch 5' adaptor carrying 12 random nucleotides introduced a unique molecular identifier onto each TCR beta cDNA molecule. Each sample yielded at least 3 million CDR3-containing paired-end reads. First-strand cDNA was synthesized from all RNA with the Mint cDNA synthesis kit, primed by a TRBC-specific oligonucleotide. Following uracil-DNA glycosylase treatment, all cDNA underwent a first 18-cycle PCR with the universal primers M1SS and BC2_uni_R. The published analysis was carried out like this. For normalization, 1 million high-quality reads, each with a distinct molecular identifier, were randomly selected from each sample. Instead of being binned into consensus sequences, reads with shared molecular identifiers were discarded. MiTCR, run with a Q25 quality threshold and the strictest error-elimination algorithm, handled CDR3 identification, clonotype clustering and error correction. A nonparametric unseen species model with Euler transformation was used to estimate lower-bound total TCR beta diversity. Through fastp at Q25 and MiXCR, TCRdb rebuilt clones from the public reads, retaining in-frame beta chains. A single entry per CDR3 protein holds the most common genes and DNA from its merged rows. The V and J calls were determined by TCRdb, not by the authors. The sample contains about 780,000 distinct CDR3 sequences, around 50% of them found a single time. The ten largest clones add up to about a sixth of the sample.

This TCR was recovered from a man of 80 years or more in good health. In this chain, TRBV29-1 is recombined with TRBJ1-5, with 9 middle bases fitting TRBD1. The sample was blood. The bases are TGCAGCGTCATCCGGGACAGGGAACGTGATCAGCCCCAGCATTTT. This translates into CSVIRDRERDQPQHF.